These 10 T cell receptor beta chains came from one sample sequenced in a study of cytomegalovirus exposure and HLA in healthy donors. PCR amplification relied on 60 Vbeta primers (plus 13 Jbeta primers). Produced via immunoSEQ multiplex PCR; TCRdb's table is partial and in-frame only. The table records some 180,000 clones, about 9.4% of them present only once. Source material: PBMCs. These receptors all stem from a woman in her thirties in good health and CMV-seropositive.

This clone turned up a few times. The chain carries TRBV5-6 and TRBJ1-5; D not resolved. The CDR3 has 12 amino acids. Deletions cut 4 bases from V and 0 bases from J, with 2 bases between. CDR1 is SGHDT and CDR2 is YYEEEE in the germline V gene. The CDR3 region has the DNA TGTGCCAGCAGCCTTAGCAATCAGCCCCAGCATTTT. Protein: CASSLSNQPQHF.

This clone was detected once. The chain uses TRBV21-1 and TRBJ2-3; TRBD2 reflects the table's D call only, with no check against the DNA. TRBV21-1 constitutes a pseudogene. The CDR3 runs to 21 residues. The CDR3, as DNA: TGTGCCAGCAGCAAGTGGGAGACAAGGACTAGGAGGGACATTAGCACAGATACGCAGTATTTT. Protein: CASSKWETRTRRDISTDTQYF.

This clone was seen more than once but under ten times. The chain employs TRBV7-6 and TRBJ2-5; D is ambiguous. V lost 3 bases to trimming and J lost 5 bases, with 4 bases between them. CDR1 SGHVS and CDR2 FNYEAQ come from the germline V gene. This CDR3 is built from 11 residues. The CDR3 DNA is TGTGCCAGCAGCTTCCTGGAGACCCAGTACTTC. Protein: CASSFLETQYF.

This sequence joins TRBV5-4 and TRBJ2-2; weak D call: TRBD1 (5 bases). V lost 4 bases and J lost 1, with 8 bases in between. The CDR3 sequence is 14 residues long. Germline V gene lookup returns CDR1 SGHNT and CDR2 YYREEE (reference sequence). The CDR3 DNA reads TGTGCCAGCAGCCTCGGACAGAACACCGGGGAGCTGTTTTTT. Translation gives CASSLGQNTGELFF.

This clone has a handful of counts. CDR3 residues: CASSDTSGNRETQYF. CDR3 in DNA: TGTGCCAGCAGTGACACTAGCGGGAATCGAGAGACCCAGTACTTC. The rearrangement joins TRBV6-1 to TRBJ2-5; 10 bases agree with TRBD2. The CDR3 is 15 residues long. CDR1 and CDR2 from the germline V gene are MNHNS and SASEGT. Unmatched junction bases numbered 5, after V lost 3 bases and J lost 4 bases.

The chain carries TRBV5-1 and TRBJ1-3; no firm D call. The V gene lost 0 bases and the J gene lost 0 bases, with 10 bases spanning the gap. The CDR3 spans 16 residues. The germline CDR1 and CDR2 sequences are SGHRS and YFSETQ. For the CDR3, the DNA is TGCGCCAGCAGCTTGGAGATGCGGAACTCTGGAAACACCATATATTTT. Protein: CASSLEMRNSGNTIYF.

The rearrangement links TRBV11-3 to TRBJ2-1, with D uncertain. This CDR3 is built from 14 residues. Between the trimmed V and J ends, which lost 4 bases and 0 bases, there was a span of 7 bases. Germline loops: CDR1 SGHNT, CDR2 YENEEA. CDR3 coding DNA: TGTGCCAGCAGCTCGGAGTCCTCCTACAATGAGCAGTTCTTC. It yields the protein CASSSESSYNEQFF. Combining the CDR3 with reference TRBV11-3 and TRBJ2-1 gives the whole variable domain EAGVVQSPRYKIIEKKQPVAFWCNPISGHNTLYWYLQNLGQGPELLIRYENEEAVDDSQLPKDRFSAERLKGVDSTLKIQPAELGDSAVYLCASSSESSYNEQFFGPGTRLTVL.

The gene calls are TRBV2 and TRBJ1-1, with D hard to call. The CDR3 runs to 13 residues. Germline CDR1 reads SNHLY; CDR2 reads FYNNEI. The V and J ends lost 4 bases and 2 bases respectively, with 8 bases between them. The CDR3 is CASSGLVNTEAFF. The CDR3 coding sequence is TGTGCCAGCAGTGGGTTAGTTAACACTGAAGCTTTCTTT. Based on the CDR3 plus reference TRBV2 and TRBJ1-1, the full variable domain is EPEVTQTPSHQVTQMGQEVILRCVPISNHLYFYWYRQILGQKVEFLVSFYNNEISEKSEIFDDQFSVERPDGSNFTLKIRSTKLEDSAMYFCASSGLVNTEAFFGQGTRLTVV.

The J gene is TRBJ2-7, the V gene TRBV30, with 11 positions matching TRBD2. Trimming removed 6 bases from V and 4 bases from J; junction bases left unmatched: 5. In germline, CDR1 is GTSNPN, CDR2 SVGIG (reference sequence). The CDR3 spans 13 residues. The CDR3 reads CACELAGVYEQYF. The DNA of the CDR3 is TGTGCCTGCGAACTAGCGGGAGTTTACGAGCAGTACTTC.

This clone came up a few times. V gene TRBV5-8 combines with J gene TRBJ2-1, with 7 bases aligning to TRBD1. The CDR3 extends over 15 amino acids. The germline CDR1 and CDR2 sequences are SGHTS and YDEGEE. The ends lost 3 bases at V and 0 bases at J; junction bases unmatched: 3. CDR3 DNA sequence: TGTGCCAGCAGCTGGGGACAGAGCTCCTACAATGAGCAGTTCTTC. Protein sequence: CASSWGQSSYNEQFF. The full variable domain, in which reference TRBV5-8 and TRBJ2-1 provide the parts outside the CDR3, is EAGVTQSPTHLIKTRGQQATLRCSPISGHTSVYWYQQALGLGLQFLLWYDEGEERNRGNFPPRFSGRQFPNYSSELNVNALELEDSALYLCASSWGQSSYNEQFFGPGTRLTVL.